These T cell receptor beta chains were read from a single sample in a study of T cells after yellow fever vaccination. TCRdb reprocessed the 5' RACE reads with MiXCR, giving one entry per CDR3 protein. This table has under 600,000 distinct CDR3 sequences, approximately 15% appearing once. The source was PBMCs, collected on the day of the yellow fever booster vaccination. Source of these receptors: a man aged 25-45 years who received the YFV17D yellow fever vaccine. CDR3s include the opening cysteine and the closing phenylalanine or tryptophan. Fields, in order: D gene, J gene, clone size, V gene, CDR3 protein, CDR3 DNA. The D gene is left open where the match is weak. Clone size, where shown, is once, few, many, or a class for clones that have expanded.

>TRBD1|TRBJ1-2|-|TRBV12-3/TRBV12-4
CASSPRQGGGVGYTF
TGTGCCAGCAGTCCTCGACAGGGGGGAGGGGTTGGCTACACCTTC
>TRBD1|TRBJ1-3|few|TRBV7-2
CASSRQGRNSGNTIYF
TGTGCCAGCAGCCGACAGGGGCGCAACTCTGGAAACACCATATATTTT
>TRBD2|TRBJ2-1|few|TRBV20-1
CSALFFKLAGGRDEQFF
TGCAGTGCATTGTTCTTCAAACTAGCGGGAGGTAGGGATGAGCAGTTCTTC
>TRBD2|TRBJ2-2|few|TRBV4-3
CASSQGGLLNTGELFF
TGCGCCAGCAGCCAAGGGGGACTACTAAACACCGGGGAGCTGTTTTTT
>-|TRBJ2-3|-|TRBV25-1
CASSEEFTGTPVSTDTQYF
TGTGCCAGCAGTGAAGAATTTACCGGGACACCTGTTAGCACAGATACGCAGTATTTT
>TRBD1|TRBJ2-1|few|TRBV5-1
CASSWGQGQGNEQFF
TGCGCCAGCAGCTGGGGACAGGGGCAGGGCAATGAGCAGTTCTTC
>TRBD2|TRBJ2-5|-|TRBV6-5
CASSYASGGGETQYF
TGTGCCAGCAGTTACGCTAGCGGAGGAGGGGAGACCCAGTACTTC
>TRBD1|TRBJ2-7|-|TRBV10-3
CAIDLDRMEKGSEWNF
TGTGCCATCGATTTGGACAGGATGGAAAAGGGGTCCGAGTGGAACTTC
>-|TRBJ2-1|-|TRBV4-3
CASSQRGLQRNEQFF
TGCGCCAGCAGCCAGAGGGGACTCCAGAGGAATGAGCAGTTCTTC
>-|TRBJ1-5|-|TRBV20-1
CSARGFRDSHPTPNQPQHF
TGCAGTGCTAGGGGGTTTCGAGACAGTCACCCCACCCCCAATCAGCCCCAGCATTTT
>-|TRBJ2-5|-|TRBV12-3/TRBV12-4
CASSLGHGNQETQYF
TGTGCCAGCAGTCTGGGACACGGGAACCAAGAGACCCAGTACTTC
>-|TRBJ2-1|few|TRBV20-1
CSARGVGSSYNEQFF
TGCAGTGCTAGGGGGGTCGGGAGCTCCTACAATGAGCAGTTCTTC
>TRBD2|TRBJ2-4|few|TRBV12-3/TRBV12-4
CASSLGSGGAKNIQYF
TGTGCCAGCAGTTTAGGGAGCGGGGGAGCCAAAAACATTCAGTACTTC